The 32 T cell receptor beta chains below were found in one sample sequenced in a study of T cells in Graves' hyperthyroidism and ophthalmopathy. TCR beta CDR3 regions were amplified from RNA. First-round RT-PCR targeting the TCR CDR3 was performed with the HTBI primer set. TCRdb processed the multiplex PCR reads anew with MiXCR; each CDR3 protein has one entry. The sample yields roughly 750,000 distinct CDR3 sequences, less than 20% seen once. The specimen sequenced was blood. The receptors originated from a man between 18 and 35 years old with Graves' hyperthyroidism.

This clonotype was seen a handful of times. The V gene is TRBV2, the J gene TRBJ2-7; tentative D call: TRBD1 (6 bases). The germline V and J ends were trimmed by 6 bases and 4 bases, with 13 bases remaining between them. CDR3 length: 13 residues. Germline CDR1 SNHLY, CDR2 FYNNEI. Written as DNA, the CDR3 is TGTGCCAGCAGGATGACAGGTGTTTACGAGCAGTACTTC. Its protein product is CASRMTGVYEQYF.

For this clonotype: A much more abundant neighbour one base away suggests this may be a read error. CDR3 nucleotides: TGTGCCAGCAGCCCAGGACCGACAGGGAATGGAAAACTGTTTTTT. It specifies CASSPGPTGNGKLFF. This chain links TRBV7-9 with TRBJ1-4; the match to TRBD1 covers 7 bases. This CDR3 comprises 15 residues. CDR1 SEHNR and CDR2 FQNEAQ come from the germline V gene (reference sequence). Full variable domain (outside the CDR3, taken from reference TRBV7-9 and TRBJ1-4): DTGVSQNPRHKITKRGQNVTFRCDPISEHNRLYWYRQTLGQGPEFLTYFQNEAQLEKSRLLSDRFSAERPKGSFSTLEIQRTEQGDSAMYLCASSPGPTGNGKLFFGSGTQLSVL.

In its sample, this clonotype was seen many times. CDR3 nucleotides: TGCAGTGCAAAGACTTTGGGCACTGAAGCTTTCTTT. It encodes CSAKTLGTEAFF. V is TRBV29-1 and J is TRBJ1-1; no reliable D call. In germline, CDR1 is SQVTM, CDR2 ANQGSEA. This CDR3 has 12 amino acids.

This clonotype came up many times. This chain joins TRBV19 and TRBJ2-7; the D gene could be TRBD1 or TRBD2 (6 bases each). CDR1 is LNHDA, CDR2 SQIVND, per germline (reference sequence). This CDR3 has 14 amino acids. Trimming removed 9 bases from V and 6 bases from J, with 21 bases in between. CDR3: CASARGGGLGEQYF. The CDR3 bases are TGTGCCAGCGCCCGAGGGGGAGGCCTTGGCGAGCAGTACTTC.

The sample holds a few counts of this clonotype. This chain uses TRBV3-1 with TRBJ1-2; D remains ambiguous. The CDR3 is 13 residues long. V was trimmed by 2 bases and J by 4 bases, leaving 8 bases between them. The germline V gene encodes CDR1 LGHDT and CDR2 YNNKEL (reference sequence). The DNA for the CDR3 is TGTGCCAGCAGCCAAACAGCATCCTATGGCTACACCTTC. It codes for CASSQTASYGYTF.

As for this clonotype: A much larger clone lies a single base off, so this may be a read error. The J gene is TRBJ2-5, the V gene TRBV30; tentatively, D is TRBD2 (6 bases). The CDR3 consists of 11 residues. The V gene's germline CDR1 is GTSNPN and CDR2 SVGIG (reference sequence). CDR3 sequence: CAWSVGEAQHF. CDR3 DNA: TGTGCCTGGAGTGTGGGGGAGGCCCAGCACTTC.

This clonotype was recorded a few times. This rearrangement joins TRBV2 to TRBJ2-2, with a possible D match to TRBD1 (7 bases). The V and J ends lost 7 bases and 7 bases respectively, with 22 bases between them. In germline, CDR1 is SNHLY, CDR2 FYNNEI. CDR3 length equals 16 residues. CDR3 sequence: CASTGDKGAQSGELFF. CDR3 bases: TGTGCCAGCACGGGGGATAAGGGGGCGCAAAGCGGGGAGCTGTTTTTT.

This clonotype was observed a handful of times. V is TRBV18 and J is TRBJ2-1; TRBD2 matches at 11 bases. Germline V gene data show CDR1 as KGHSH and CDR2 as LQKENI. This CDR3 has 14 residues. V trimming: 4 bases; J trimming: 5 bases; junction bases outside the gene matches: 1. The CDR3 region has the DNA TGTGCCAGCTCACGACTAGCGGGAAACAATGAGCAGTTCTTC. Its translation is CASSRLAGNNEQFF. The full variable domain, with the rest looked up from reference TRBV18 and TRBJ2-1, is NAGVMQNPRHLVRRRGQEARLRCSPMKGHSHVYWYRQLPEEGLKFMVYLQKENIIDESGMPKERFSAEFPKEGPSILRIQQVVRGDSAAYFCASSRLAGNNEQFFGPGTRLTVL.

This clonotype was seen many times. The chain carries TRBV10-3 and TRBJ2-5; 7 nucleotides agree with TRBD1. The CDR3 loop spans 15 amino acids. Germline values: CDR1 ENHRY, CDR2 SYGVKD. Losses at the gene ends were 3 bases for V and 2 bases for J; bases not matched to a gene: 6. Here the CDR3 reads CAISDSGRGQETQYF. The CDR3, as DNA: TGTGCCATCAGTGATAGTGGCAGGGGGCAAGAGACCCAGTACTTC.

The chain recombines TRBV28 with TRBJ1-5; D gene unclear. V lost 3 bases and J lost 0, with 9 bases in between. Germline V gives CDR1 MDHEN, CDR2 SYDVKM. The CDR3 consists of 15 residues. CDR3 nucleotide sequence: TGTGCCAGCAGTTTTTTAGGCACTAGCAATCAGCCCCAGCATTTT. Its protein is CASSFLGTSNQPQHF.

This clonotype has at least ten counts. The chain has TRBV20-1 and TRBJ2-7, with 7 bases lining up with TRBD1. CDR3 size: 15 residues. The junction had 9 bases not matched to a gene; V was cut back by 0 bases and J by 4 bases. Germline V CDR1 and CDR2: DFQATT, SNEGSKA (reference sequence). In DNA, the CDR3 is TGCAGTGCTAGAGATGAAGGGGGCAAGGAGTACGAGCAGTACTTC. Its translation: CSARDEGGKEYEQYF.

On this clonotype itself: The junction and the germline gene differ at one end; a read error may be behind it. This chain uses TRBV14 with TRBJ2-1; D call uncertain. The CDR3 runs to 16 residues. In germline, CDR1 is SGHDN, CDR2 FVKESK. This CDR3 reads CASSQDKETFHNEQSF. In nucleotides, the CDR3 is TGTGCCAGCAGCCAAGATAAGGAGACGTTCCACAATGAGCAGTCCTTC.

In its sample, this clonotype was seen many times. This chain joins TRBV13 and TRBJ2-7; D gene ambiguous. V was clipped by 1 base and J by 5 bases, with 15 bases between them. CDR3 length equals 15 residues. Germline V gives CDR1 PRHDT, CDR2 FYEKMQ (reference sequence). CDR3 sequence (DNA): TGTGCCAGCAGCTTAGCCCCCGACTTTGCGAACGAGCAGTACTTC. Amino acids: CASSLAPDFANEQYF.

This clonotype was detected only a few times. This sequence joins TRBV28 and TRBJ1-6; the D gene is possibly TRBD1 (5 bases). Germline V gene lookup returns CDR1 MDHEN and CDR2 SYDVKM. The CDR3 consists of 12 residues. The V and J ends lost 6 bases and 10 bases respectively, with 10 bases between them. The CDR3: CASRPGDSPLHF. CDR3 nucleotides: TGTGCCAGCAGGCCCGGGGACTCACCCCTCCACTTT.

There are many counts of this clonotype. CDR3: CASSQDRRAGNEQFF. CDR3 DNA: TGTGCCAGCAGCCAAGATAGGAGGGCTGGCAATGAGCAGTTCTTC. The rearrangement uses TRBV3-1 and TRBJ2-1; a weak D match, TRBD2 (6 bases). Germline V gene lookup returns CDR1 LGHDT and CDR2 YNNKEL (reference sequence). Trimming took off 0 bases at V and 6 bases at J, with 12 bases between the two ends. This CDR3 has 15 amino acids.

In this sample, this clonotype turned up a few times. The chain recombines TRBV4-3 with TRBJ2-5; D unresolved. V shed 1 base and J shed 1 base, with 19 bases lying between them. Germline V CDR1 and CDR2: LGHNA, YSLEER. The CDR3 loop spans 18 amino acids. The CDR3 nucleotides are TGCGCCAGCAGCCAAGGCTCTCTTTCGGACGGGTTCCAAGAGACCCAGTACTTC. Translated, it gives CASSQGSLSDGFQETQYF.

There are a few counts of this clonotype. The chain couples TRBV6-1 to TRBJ1-5; D unresolved. CDR1 and CDR2 from the germline V gene are MNHNS and SASEGT. The CDR3 sequence is 15 residues long. Trimming took off 1 base at V and 9 bases at J, with 16 bases between the two ends. The chain's CDR3 is CASSEGVLYPAPQHF. The CDR3 bases are TGTGCCAGCAGTGAAGGGGTCCTTTACCCTGCGCCCCAGCATTTT.

The V and J genes are TRBV25-1 and TRBJ2-2, with D hard to call. Per the germline V gene, CDR1 is MGHDK and CDR2 is SYGVNS. V was clipped by 6 bases and J by 2 bases, with 13 bases between them. This CDR3 comprises 15 residues. This chain's CDR3 is CASSETSPNTGELFF. In DNA, the CDR3 is TGTGCCAGCAGCGAGACATCACCCAACACCGGGGAGCTGTTTTTT.

In this sample, this clonotype turned up many times. The gene calls are TRBV28 and TRBJ1-2, with D tentatively TRBD1 (5 bases). Germline-derived CDR1 and CDR2 are MDHEN and SYDVKM. Trimming pared 3 bases from V and 4 bases from J, leaving 12 bases between. This CDR3 has 14 amino acids. Here the CDR3 DNA reads TGTGCCAGCAGTTTGGGGGTTTCGGTCTATGGCTACACCTTC. This encodes CASSLGVSVYGYTF.

This clonotype has a single count. The chain has TRBV2 and TRBJ1-5; D remains ambiguous. Per the germline V gene, CDR1 is SNHLY and CDR2 is FYNNEI. V gave up 8 bases and J gave up 10 bases, with 9 bases separating them. This CDR3 region has 10 residues. Here the CDR3 DNA reads TGTGCCAGCGGTTTCCACCCCCAGCATTTT. Amino acid sequence: CASGFHPQHF.

The chain uses TRBV7-8 and TRBJ1-1; D gene unclear. With 8 bases removed from V and 6 bases from J, the gap between germline ends came to 16 bases. Germline lookup yields CDR1 SGHVS and CDR2 FQNEAQ. The CDR3 contains 13 residues. This CDR3 reads CASGSGRDPEAFF. The CDR3 coding sequence is TGTGCCAGCGGATCCGGGAGGGATCCTGAAGCTTTCTTT.

This clonotype was counted ten times or more. The rearrangement links TRBV12-3 or TRBV12-4 to TRBJ2-2; either TRBD1 or TRBD2 may fit D (6 bases each). CDR3 length equals 16 residues. Trimming took 1 base from V and 5 from J, leaving 14 bases between them. The CDR3 reads CASSLVSGAGTGELFF. DNA for the CDR3: TGTGCCAGCAGTTTAGTCTCGGGGGCGGGGACCGGGGAGCTGTTTTTT.

In its sample, this clonotype was seen a few times. This may stem from a read error, because a much larger clone lies one nucleotide away. The genes are TRBV11-3 and TRBJ2-7; TRBD2 matches at 13 bases. CDR3 length equals 16 residues. CDR1 is SGHNT and CDR2 is YENEEA in the germline V gene. V was pared by 5 bases and J by 5 bases, with 9 bases of the junction left unmatched. The CDR3 DNA sequence: TGTGCCAGCAGCAGAGGACTAGCGGGAGATCCGGACGAGCAGTACTTC. It yields the protein CASSRGLAGDPDEQYF.

V usage is TRBV7-9 and J usage is TRBJ2-6; 12 bases fit TRBD2. The CDR3 is 19 residues long. Germline CDR1 is SEHNR and CDR2 is FQNEAQ (reference sequence). The V and J ends lost 6 bases and 0 bases, in that order; junction bases with no gene match: 9. The CDR3 is CASSRVPSGRASGANVLTF. CDR3 sequence (DNA): TGTGCCAGCAGTCGCGTCCCTAGCGGGAGGGCCTCTGGGGCCAACGTCCTGACTTTC.

The chain uses TRBV7-8 and TRBJ2-2; perhaps TRBD1 as D (6 bases). The CDR3 spans 13 residues. Between the trimmed V and J ends, which lost 4 bases and 6 bases, there was a span of 9 bases. Looked up from germline, CDR1 is SGHVS and CDR2 is FQNEAQ. CDR3 DNA: TGTGCCAGCAGCTCCGAGGGGGCCGGGGAGCTGTTTTTT. Its protein is CASSSEGAGELFF.

The gene calls are TRBV30 and TRBJ2-7; 7 bases map to TRBD2. The CDR3 is 15 amino acids. Germline V gene data show CDR1 as GTSNPN and CDR2 as SVGIG (reference sequence). After removal of 8 bases from V and 3 bases from J, the junction contained 16 bases not matched to a gene. CDR3 DNA: TGTGCCCGGAACTCGGGGGGATTTGGAGGCTACGAGCAGTACTTC. This codes for CARNSGGFGGYEQYF.

This clonotype was observed a few times. The CDR3 sequence is CASHRAEEAPGNTIYF. CDR3 nucleotide sequence: TGTGCCAGCCATCGAGCGGAGGAGGCCCCTGGAAACACCATATATTTT. The chain is built from TRBV27 and TRBJ1-3; unclear D gene. Between the trimmed V and J ends, which lost 8 bases and 2 bases, there was a span of 19 bases. The CDR3 has 16 residues. Per germline, CDR1 MNHEY and CDR2 SMNVEV (reference sequence).

This clonotype was counted a few times. The CDR3 sequence: CSATGGQTQYF. CDR3 coding DNA: TGCAGCGCCACAGGGGGCCAGACCCAGTACTTC. The chain uses TRBV29-1 and TRBJ2-5; 9 positions match TRBD1. The CDR3 contains 11 residues. V lost 7 bases, J lost 6 bases, and 3 bases stayed unmatched. Germline loops: CDR1 SQVTM, CDR2 ANQGSEA. Supplemented by reference TRBV29-1 and TRBJ2-5, the full variable domain reads SAVISQKPSRDICQRGTSLTIQCQVDSQVTMMFWYRQQPGQSLTLIATANQGSEATYESGFVIDKFPISRPNLTFSTLTVSNMSPEDSSIYLCSATGGQTQYFGPGTRLLVL.

This clonotype was observed at least ten times. V usage is TRBV11-2 and J usage is TRBJ2-5; 14 bases match TRBD2. Germline V lookup: CDR1 SGHAT, CDR2 FQNNGV. V lost 5 bases, J lost 5 bases, and 4 bases stayed unmatched. The CDR3 loop spans 15 amino acids. The CDR3, as DNA: TGTGCCAGCAGCCGACTAGCGGGAGGGGGGGAGACCCAGTACTTC. As protein: CASSRLAGGGETQYF.

The sample holds many counts of this clonotype. The rearrangement uses TRBV2 and TRBJ1-5; no clear D. This CDR3 has 13 amino acids. Germline-derived CDR1 and CDR2 are SNHLY and FYNNEI. The germline V and J ends were trimmed by 4 bases and 5 bases, with 9 bases remaining between them. The CDR3 loop reads CASSVWADQPQHF. The CDR3 nucleotides read TGTGCCAGCAGTGTTTGGGCGGATCAGCCCCAGCATTTT.

This clonotype was counted once. The chain uses TRBV9 and TRBJ2-5, with TRBD2 matching over 11 bases. The length of the CDR3 is 15 residues. Per germline, CDR1 SGDLS and CDR2 YYNGEE. V shed 4 bases, J shed 5 bases, and the junction held 7 bases outside the gene matches. The CDR3 sequence: CASSISGRAWETQYF. The CDR3 DNA sequence: TGTGCCAGCAGCATTAGCGGGAGGGCCTGGGAGACCCAGTACTTC. The full variable domain, with the rest looked up from reference TRBV9 and TRBJ2-5, is DSGVTQTPKHLITATGQRVTLRCSPRSGDLSVYWYQQSLDQGLQFLIQYYNGEERAKGNILERFSAQQFPDLHSELNLSSLELGDSALYFCASSISGRAWETQYFGPGTRLLVL.

In its sample, this clonotype was seen many times. This chain uses TRBV7-2 with TRBJ2-7, with 7 bases fitting TRBD2. The CDR3 totals 15 residues. Trimming removed 4 bases from V and 2 bases from J; junction bases left unmatched: 8. CDR1 and CDR2 from the germline V gene are SGHTA and FQGNSA. The CDR3 sequence: CASSSFPGLTYEQYF. Here the CDR3 DNA reads TGTGCCAGCAGCTCCTTTCCGGGACTAACCTACGAGCAGTACTTC. Complete variable domain (other parts from reference TRBV7-2 and TRBJ2-7): GAGVSQSPSNKVTEKGKDVELRCDPISGHTALYWYRQSLGQGLEFLIYFQGNSAPDKSGLPSDRFSAERTGGSVSTLTIQRTQQEDSAVYLCASSSFPGLTYEQYFGPGTRLTVT.